This is a list of T cell receptor beta chains from one sample in a study of cytomegalovirus exposure and HLA in healthy donors. Sequencing was performed with immunoSEQ multiplex PCR; in TCRdb, only in-frame clones are kept and a portion is missing. The sample carries about 150,000 clones, over 70% recorded once. The sample taken for sequencing was PBMCs. The receptor set was obtained from a woman in her 40s in good health and CMV-seronegative. The CDR3 runs from the conserved cysteine through the conserved F or W. D genes are given only for firm matches. Size tells how often a clone was seen (once, few, many) or the class of an expanded clone, and some rows leave it out.

TRBV7-9	-	TRBD1	TRBJ1-5	CASSSGGNQPQHF	TGTGCCAGCAGTTCAGGGGGAAACCAGCCCCAGCATTTT
TRBV5-1	-	TRBD1	TRBJ1-4	CASTRQGAVGEKLFF	TGCGCCAGCACCCGTCAGGGGGCCGTAGGTGAAAAACTGTTTTTT
TRBV4-1	-	TRBD2	TRBJ2-7	CASSHPRGTSGRFYEQYF	TGCGCCAGCAGCCACCCTCGGGGGACTAGCGGGAGGTTCTACGAGCAGTACTTC
TRBV9	-	TRBD2	TRBJ2-1	CASSGGSGANNEQFF	TGTGCCAGCAGCGGAGGTAGCGGGGCCAACAATGAGCAGTTCTTC
TRBV6-5	medium-sized	TRBD2	TRBJ2-7	CASRTSASYEQYF	TGTGCCAGCCGGACTAGCGCAAGTTACGAGCAGTACTTC
TRBV7-6	-	TRBD1	TRBJ2-7	CASSPPGPWTGIEQYF	TGTGCCAGCAGTCCTCCCGGACCATGGACAGGGATTGAGCAGTACTTC
TRBV15	-	TRBD2	TRBJ2-7	CATSPSAGGYEQYF	TGTGCCACCAGTCCCTCGGCGGGAGGCTACGAGCAGTACTTC
TRBV5-4	-	-	TRBJ1-1	CASSLYLAGTTEAFF	TGTGCCAGCAGCTTGTATCTAGCGGGCACGACTGAAGCTTTCTTT
TRBV6-5	once	-	TRBJ1-1	CASSYSRLTEAFF	TGTGCCAGCAGTTACTCGAGACTTACTGAAGCTTTCTTT
TRBV18	-	-	TRBJ1-4	CASSGGSPNEKLFF	TGTGCCAGCTCAGGGGGCTCGCCTAATGAAAAACTGTTTTTT
TRBV6-1	-	-	TRBJ1-1	CASSEQRGMNTEAFF	TGTGCCAGCAGTGAACAGCGGGGCATGAACACTGAAGCTTTCTTT
TRBV2	-	TRBD1	TRBJ1-2	CASSGSGTGWGYTF	TGTGCCAGCAGTGGGAGCGGGACAGGTTGGGGCTACACCTTC
TRBV27	-	TRBD2	TRBJ2-7	CASSWGGASYEQYF	TGTGCCAGCAGTTGGGGAGGGGCATCCTACGAGCAGTACTTC
TRBV18	-	-	TRBJ2-7	CASSPPSGFYEQYF	TGTGCCAGCTCACCACCGTCAGGTTTCTACGAGCAGTACTTC
TRBV5-6	-	-	TRBJ2-1	CASSLMAQGGVGQFF	TGTGCCAGCAGCTTGATGGCCCAAGGGGGGGTTGGGCAGTTCTTC
TRBV5-1	-	TRBD1	TRBJ1-5	CASSSTGDQPQHF	TGCGCCAGCAGCTCGACAGGGGATCAGCCCCAGCATTTT
TRBV12-1	-	-	TRBJ1-1	CASSFSSDKAATNTEAFF	TGTGCCAGCAGCTTTTCTTCGGACAAGGCGGCAACGAACACTGAAGCTTTCTTT
TRBV7-9	-	TRBD1	TRBJ1-2	CASSSGDSIYGYTF	TGTGCCAGCAGCTCAGGGGACAGCATATATGGCTACACCTTC
TRBV18	-	-	TRBJ2-7	CASSEGGTISYEQYF	TGTGCCAGCTCCGAGGGAGGGACAATTTCCTACGAGCAGTACTTC
TRBV27	-	TRBD1	TRBJ1-1	CASIPWTGETEAFF	TGTGCCAGCATCCCCTGGACAGGGGAGACTGAAGCTTTCTTT
TRBV9	-	-	TRBJ2-1	CASSTQQGGYNEQFF	TGTGCCAGCAGCACCCAACAAGGGGGATACAATGAGCAGTTCTTC
TRBV19	-	-	TRBJ2-1	CASSVSGDTVFNEQFF	TGTGCCAGTAGTGTGTCCGGGGACACCGTTTTTAATGAGCAGTTCTTC
TRBV28	-	TRBD1	TRBJ2-7	CASSLWTGVNNEQYF	TGTGCCAGCAGTCTATGGACAGGGGTTAACAACGAGCAGTACTTC
TRBV28	-	-	TRBJ2-7	CASSLYRGSYEQYF	TGTGCCAGCAGTTTATACCGAGGCAGCTACGAGCAGTACTTC
TRBV7-8	-	TRBD1	TRBJ1-2	CASSQLRDRAFYGYTF	TGTGCCAGCAGCCAACTCCGGGACAGGGCATTCTATGGCTACACCTTC
TRBV11-2	-	-	TRBJ2-5	CASSLRGNQETQYF	TGTGCCAGCAGCTTGAGGGGGAACCAAGAGACCCAGTACTTC
TRBV11-2	-	-	TRBJ1-4	CASSLGASNEKLFF	TGTGCCAGCAGCTTAGGGGCGTCCAATGAAAAACTGTTTTTT
TRBV11-1	-	-	TRBJ1-2	CASSLGVNYGYTF	TGTGCCAGCAGCTTGGGCGTCAACTATGGCTACACCTTC
TRBV18	-	-	TRBJ2-1	CASSPPRPSPQDEQFF	TGTGCCAGCTCACCACCGCGCCCTAGCCCGCAGGATGAGCAGTTCTTC
TRBV19	few	-	TRBJ1-1	CASSSAAQTAAEAFF	TGTGCCAGTAGTAGCGCGGCCCAAACGGCGGCTGAAGCTTTCTTT
TRBV28	-	-	TRBJ1-6	CASSLNRADNSPLHF	TGTGCCAGCAGTCTGAACAGGGCGGATAATTCACCCCTCCACTTT
TRBV7-9	-	TRBD1	TRBJ2-3	CSSSLDRGGPDTQYF	TGTTCCAGCAGCTTGGACAGGGGGGGACCAGATACGCAGTATTTT
TRBV4-2	-	-	TRBJ2-3	CASSQPRVSTDTQYF	TGTGCCAGCAGCCAACCTCGAGTTAGCACAGATACGCAGTATTTT
TRBV4-2	-	-	TRBJ2-1	CASSQDHFTSVGWAEQFF	TGTGCCAGCAGCCAAGATCACTTTACAAGTGTGGGCTGGGCTGAGCAGTTCTTC
TRBV5-4	few	TRBD1	TRBJ1-4	CASSLRQGTEKLFF	TGTGCCAGCAGCCTACGACAGGGAACTGAAAAACTGTTTTTT
TRBV2	-	TRBD2	TRBJ2-3	CASSLGSGRSTDTQYF	TGTGCCAGCAGTTTAGGTAGCGGGAGATCGACAGATACGCAGTATTTT